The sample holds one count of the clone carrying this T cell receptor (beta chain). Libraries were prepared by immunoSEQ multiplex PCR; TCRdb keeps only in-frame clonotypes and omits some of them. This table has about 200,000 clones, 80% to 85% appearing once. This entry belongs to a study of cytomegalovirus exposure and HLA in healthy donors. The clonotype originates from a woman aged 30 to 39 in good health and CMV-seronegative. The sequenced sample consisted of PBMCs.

CDR3 sequence: CASSESASSYNEQFF. In nucleotides, the CDR3 is TGCGCCAGCAGTGAGTCGGCTAGCTCTTACAATGAGCAGTTCTTC. This chain uses TRBV10-1 with TRBJ2-1, with D tentatively TRBD2 (5 bases). Germline V lookup: CDR1 WNHNN, CDR2 SYGVQD (reference sequence). CDR3 length: 15 residues. The V gene lost 0 bases and the J gene lost 4 bases, with 10 bases spanning the gap.